This T cell receptor (beta chain) was recorded in a study of Ad26.COV2.S vaccination and SARS-CoV-2 variants. Treatment here: about 20 received Ad26.COV2.S at low or high dose, single or two shots; about 5 received placebo; per-sample allocation not given. Day 63 after the first vaccine or placebo injection was the time point for sampling. An 18-55-year-old adult in Boston served as donor. V lost 4 bases, J lost 3 bases, and 3 bases stayed unmatched. The CDR3 contains 15 residues. Germline V gene data show CDR1 as SGHRS and CDR2 as YFSETQ. Study-wide findings and caveats: Marked by substantial breadth, spike-specific CD8+ and CD4+ T cell responses were reportedly seen after vaccination.

Sequenced by immunoSEQ multiplex PCR; TCRdb stores in-frame clones only, minus some. This sample carries about 350,000 clones, roughly 87% of them seen once, and the ten largest clones take 3.4%. Regarding this clone: Its target is not known.

This TCR was sampled from a person between 18 and 65 years old who received the Ad26.COV2.S COVID-19 vaccine or a placebo. The chain links TRBV5-1 to TRBJ1-6; 8 bases fit TRBD1. The source material was peripheral blood, sampled in a trial of Ad26.COV2.S vaccine versus placebo. The CDR3 DNA follows: TGCGCCAGCAGCACGACAGGGGACTATAATTCACCCCTCCACTTT. This gives the protein CASSTTGDYNSPLHF.